One sample yielded the 7 T cell receptor beta chains listed below, sequenced in a study of blood T cell repertoires in COVID-19. Using immunoSEQ multiplex PCR, the repertoire was profiled, and TCRdb retains in-frame clones only, with some absent. The sample has 400,000 or so clones, over 75% seen once. Sequenced input: PBMCs or T cells enriched from blood (not recorded which). The source is a man aged 25 to 40 who had recovered from COVID-19.

The rearrangement links TRBV19 to TRBJ2-3; 7 bases are a match to TRBD2. Germline trimming cut 4 bases from V and 0 bases from J; bases unmatched to any gene: 16. CDR3 size: 19 residues. Germline V lookup: CDR1 LNHDA, CDR2 SQIVND (reference sequence). CDR3 sequence (DNA): TGTGCCAGTAGTACCCCCGCAGTGGCTAGCGGATCTAGCACAGATACGCAGTATTTT. Its protein is CASSTPAVASGSSTDTQYF.

The J gene is TRBJ2-5, the V gene TRBV18; tentative D call: TRBD1 (6 bases). In germline, CDR1 is KGHSH, CDR2 LQKENI. V was pared by 3 bases and J by 0 bases, with 11 bases between. The length of the CDR3 is 15 residues. The CDR3 nucleotides are TGTGCCAGCTCACCCACAGGGATTTACCAAGAGACCCAGTACTTC. This gives the protein CASSPTGIYQETQYF.

J is TRBJ2-3 and V is TRBV19; the match to TRBD2 covers 9 bases. J was trimmed by 3 bases and V by 6 bases; bases with no gene match: 10. CDR3 length equals 16 residues. Germline CDR1 and CDR2: LNHDA and SQIVND (reference sequence). The CDR3 DNA follows: TGTGCCAGTAGCCCATTAGCGGGAGTTGGGACAGATACGCAGTATTTT. This encodes CASSPLAGVGTDTQYF.

This CDR3 reads CASWGWNHGYTF. In DNA, the CDR3 is TGTGCCAGCTGGGGCTGGAATCATGGCTACACCTTC. This chain connects TRBV21-1 to TRBJ1-2; TRBD1 is the table's D call and was not checked against the DNA. TRBV21-1 is classified as a pseudogene. The CDR3 consists of 12 residues.

This clone came up once. The CDR3 is CASYTGGSTYEQYF. The CDR3 DNA follows: TGTGCCAGCTACACAGGGGGCTCGACCTACGAGCAGTACTTC. The rearrangement joins TRBV6-5 to TRBJ2-7; 9 bases align to TRBD1. Germline V gives CDR1 MNHEY, CDR2 SVGAGI. Trimming at V came to 8 bases and at J to 2 bases, leaving 7 bases not matched to a gene. The CDR3 consists of 14 residues.

The J gene is TRBJ2-2, the V gene TRBV28; TRBD2 aligns across 7 bases. The CDR3 is made up of 14 amino acids. J gave up 6 bases and V 7 bases, and 8 bases lay outside the gene matches. The germline gives CDR1 MDHEN, CDR2 SYDVKM. The chain's CDR3 is CASTIPTSAGELFF. The DNA for the CDR3 is TGTGCCAGCACCATCCCCACTAGCGCCGGGGAGCTGTTTTTT.

The V call is TRBV19, the J call TRBJ2-3; TRBD2 aligns across 7 bases. The CDR3 has 15 amino acids. Germline-derived CDR1 and CDR2 are LNHDA and SQIVND (reference sequence). V shed 7 bases and J 0 bases; nucleotides not matched to a gene: 7. CDR3 nucleotides: TGTGCCAGTAACAAGCGGGGACCTAGCACAGATACGCAGTATTTT. Translated: CASNKRGPSTDTQYF.